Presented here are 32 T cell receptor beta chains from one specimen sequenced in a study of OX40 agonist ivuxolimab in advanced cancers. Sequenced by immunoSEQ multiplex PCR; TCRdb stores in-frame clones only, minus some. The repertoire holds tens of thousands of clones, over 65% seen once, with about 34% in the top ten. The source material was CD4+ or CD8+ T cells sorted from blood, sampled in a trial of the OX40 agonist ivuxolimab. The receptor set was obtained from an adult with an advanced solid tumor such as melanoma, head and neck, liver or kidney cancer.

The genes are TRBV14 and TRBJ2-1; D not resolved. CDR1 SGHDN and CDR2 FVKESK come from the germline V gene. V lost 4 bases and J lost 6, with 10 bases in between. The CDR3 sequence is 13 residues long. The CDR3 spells CASSLRGPNEQFF. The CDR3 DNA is TGTGCCAGCAGCCTCCGTGGCCCCAATGAGCAGTTCTTC.

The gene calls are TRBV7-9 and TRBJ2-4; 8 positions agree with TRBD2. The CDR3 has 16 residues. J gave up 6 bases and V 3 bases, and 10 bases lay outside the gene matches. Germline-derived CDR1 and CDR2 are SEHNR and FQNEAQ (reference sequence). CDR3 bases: TGTGCCAGCAGCTTGGTGACGGGAGGGCCAGGAAACATTCAGTACTTC. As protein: CASSLVTGGPGNIQYF.

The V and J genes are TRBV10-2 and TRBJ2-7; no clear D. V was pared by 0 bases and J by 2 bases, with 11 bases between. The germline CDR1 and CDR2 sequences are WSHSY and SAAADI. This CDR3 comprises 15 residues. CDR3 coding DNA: TGCGCCAGCAGTGAGTCTTCTACGGTCGCCTACGAGCAGTACTTC. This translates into CASSESSTVAYEQYF.

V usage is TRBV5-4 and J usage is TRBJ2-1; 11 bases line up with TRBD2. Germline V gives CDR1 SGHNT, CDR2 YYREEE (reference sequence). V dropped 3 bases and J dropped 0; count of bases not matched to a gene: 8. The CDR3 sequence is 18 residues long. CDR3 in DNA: TGTGCCAGCAGCTCAGTAGCGGGAGGGCCGAGCTCCTACAATGAGCAGTTCTTC. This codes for CASSSVAGGPSSYNEQFF.

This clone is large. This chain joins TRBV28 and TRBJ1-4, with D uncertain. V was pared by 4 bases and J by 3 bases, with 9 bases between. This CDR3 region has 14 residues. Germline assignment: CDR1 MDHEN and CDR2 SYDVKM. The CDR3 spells CASSSGDPNEKLFF. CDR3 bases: TGTGCCAGCAGTTCTGGGGATCCTAATGAAAAACTGTTTTTT.

The CDR3 nucleotides read TGTGCCAGCAGCCCCAAGGGAGGGTTAAGCCCTGAAGCTTTCTTT. Translating gives CASSPKGGLSPEAFF. The V call is TRBV7-9, the J call TRBJ1-1; unclear D gene. The CDR3 is 15 residues long. Trimming shortened V by 5 bases and J by 6 bases, and 19 bases separated the two germline ends. The V gene's germline CDR1 is SEHNR and CDR2 FQNEAQ (reference sequence). Combining the CDR3 with reference TRBV7-9 and TRBJ1-1 gives the whole variable domain DTGVSQNPRHKITKRGQNVTFRCDPISEHNRLYWYRQTLGQGPEFLTYFQNEAQLEKSRLLSDRFSAERPKGSFSTLEIQRTEQGDSAMYLCASSPKGGLSPEAFFGQGTRLTVV.

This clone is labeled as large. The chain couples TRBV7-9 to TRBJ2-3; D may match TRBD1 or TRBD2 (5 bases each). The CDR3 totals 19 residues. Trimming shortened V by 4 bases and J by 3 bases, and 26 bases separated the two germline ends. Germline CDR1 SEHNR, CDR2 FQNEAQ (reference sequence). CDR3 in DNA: TGTGCCAGCAGCTGGAAAGCTGGGACGCCGAGATCAGAAACAGATACGCAGTATTTT. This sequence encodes CASSWKAGTPRSETDTQYF.

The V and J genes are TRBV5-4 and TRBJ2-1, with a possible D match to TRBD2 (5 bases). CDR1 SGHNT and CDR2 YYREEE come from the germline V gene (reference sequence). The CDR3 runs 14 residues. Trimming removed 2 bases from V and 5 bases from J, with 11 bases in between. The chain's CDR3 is CASSFWEHHNEQFF. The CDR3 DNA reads TGTGCCAGCAGCTTTTGGGAGCACCACAATGAGCAGTTCTTC.

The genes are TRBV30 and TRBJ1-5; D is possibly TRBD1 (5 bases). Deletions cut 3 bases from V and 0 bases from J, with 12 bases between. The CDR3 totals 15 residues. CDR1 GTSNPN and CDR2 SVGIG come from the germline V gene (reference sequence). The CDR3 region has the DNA TGTGCCTGGAGCGAGGGACGGAGTAGCAATCAGCCCCAGCATTTT. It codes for CAWSEGRSSNQPQHF.

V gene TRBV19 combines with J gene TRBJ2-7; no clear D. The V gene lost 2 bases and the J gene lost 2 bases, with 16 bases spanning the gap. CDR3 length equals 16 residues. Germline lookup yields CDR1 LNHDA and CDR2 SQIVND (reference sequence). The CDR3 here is CASSIRPSFVAYEQYF. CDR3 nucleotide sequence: TGTGCCAGTAGTATACGTCCTTCATTTGTAGCCTACGAGCAGTACTTC.

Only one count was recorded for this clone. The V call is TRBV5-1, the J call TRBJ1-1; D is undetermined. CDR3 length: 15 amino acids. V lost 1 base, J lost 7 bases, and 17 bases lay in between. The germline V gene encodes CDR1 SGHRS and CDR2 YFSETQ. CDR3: CASSLYLASRDEAFF. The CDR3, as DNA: TGCGCCAGCAGCTTGTATCTTGCCAGCCGAGATGAAGCTTTCTTT.

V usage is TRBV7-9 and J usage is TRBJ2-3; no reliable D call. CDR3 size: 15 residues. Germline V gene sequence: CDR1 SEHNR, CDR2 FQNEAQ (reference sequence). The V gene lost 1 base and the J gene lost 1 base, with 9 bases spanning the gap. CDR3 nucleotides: TGTGCCAGCAGCTTAGGTCCAGGAGGCACAGATACGCAGTATTTT. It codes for CASSLGPGGTDTQYF.

DNA for the CDR3: TGTGCCAGCAGCTCGACTAGCGGTGGGGCCTACGAGCAGTACTTC. The encoded protein is CASSSTSGGAYEQYF. V gene TRBV7-9 combines with J gene TRBJ2-7, with 9 bases that match TRBD2. Germline CDR1 and CDR2: SEHNR and FQNEAQ (reference sequence). The CDR3 spans 15 residues. V shed 4 bases and J 2 bases; nucleotides not matched to a gene: 6.

The CDR3 DNA sequence: TGTGCCAGCAGTTACGGGCCAGCTAACTATGGCTACACCTTC. This codes for CASSYGPANYGYTF. The genes are TRBV6-5 and TRBJ1-2; D is undetermined. CDR1 is MNHEY, CDR2 SVGAGI, per germline. Trimming took 2 bases from V and 0 from J, leaving 7 bases between them. This CDR3 spans 14 amino acids.

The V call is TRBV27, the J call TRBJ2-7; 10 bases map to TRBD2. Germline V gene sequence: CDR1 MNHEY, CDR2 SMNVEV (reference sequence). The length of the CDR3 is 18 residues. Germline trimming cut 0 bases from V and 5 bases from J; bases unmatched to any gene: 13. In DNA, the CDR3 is TGTGCCAGCAGTTTATCGTCTAGCGGGAGTTCACGTGTCCACGAGCAGTACTTC. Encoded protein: CASSLSSSGSSRVHEQYF.

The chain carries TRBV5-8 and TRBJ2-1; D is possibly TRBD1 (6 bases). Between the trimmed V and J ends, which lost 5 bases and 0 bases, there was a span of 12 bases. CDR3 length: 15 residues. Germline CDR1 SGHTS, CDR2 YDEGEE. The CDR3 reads CASSLGTLSYNEQFF. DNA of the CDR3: TGTGCCAGCAGTTTAGGGACACTCTCCTACAATGAGCAGTTCTTC.

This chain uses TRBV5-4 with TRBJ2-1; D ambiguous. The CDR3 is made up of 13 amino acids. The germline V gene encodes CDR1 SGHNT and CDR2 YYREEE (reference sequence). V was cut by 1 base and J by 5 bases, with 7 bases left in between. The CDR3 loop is CASSLQPNNEQFF. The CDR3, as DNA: TGTGCCAGCAGCTTGCAACCCAACAATGAGCAGTTCTTC.

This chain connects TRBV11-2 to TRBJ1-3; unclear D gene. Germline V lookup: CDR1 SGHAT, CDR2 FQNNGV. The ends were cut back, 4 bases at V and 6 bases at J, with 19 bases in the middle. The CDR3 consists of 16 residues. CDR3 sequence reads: CASSSPEGPDENTIYF. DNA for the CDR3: TGTGCCAGCAGCTCGCCTGAGGGCCCGGATGAAAACACCATATATTTT. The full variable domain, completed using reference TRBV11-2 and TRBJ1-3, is EAGVAQSPRYKIIEKRQSVAFWCNPISGHATLYWYQQILGQGPKLLIQFQNNGVVDDSQLPKDRFSAERLKGVDSTLKIQPAKLEDSAVYLCASSSPEGPDENTIYFGEGSWLTVV.

The CDR3 DNA is TGTGCCAGCAGCCTGACCGATCTCCAAGAGACCCAGTACTTC. Translating gives CASSLTDLQETQYF. The chain carries TRBV5-8 and TRBJ2-5; D gene unclear. The CDR3 has 14 amino acids. The germline V and J ends were trimmed by 4 bases and 1 base, with 11 bases remaining between them. In germline, CDR1 is SGHTS, CDR2 YDEGEE.

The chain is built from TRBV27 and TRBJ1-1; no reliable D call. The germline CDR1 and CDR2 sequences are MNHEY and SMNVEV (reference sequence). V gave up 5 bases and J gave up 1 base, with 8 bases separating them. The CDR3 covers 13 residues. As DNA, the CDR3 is TGTGCCAGCAGTCGCGGCGGGAACACTGAAGCTTTCTTT. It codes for CASSRGGNTEAFF.

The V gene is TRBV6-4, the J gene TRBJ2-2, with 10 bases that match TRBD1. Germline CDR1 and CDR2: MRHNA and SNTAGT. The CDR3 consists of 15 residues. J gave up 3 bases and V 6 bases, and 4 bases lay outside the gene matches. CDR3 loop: CASREDRGDTGELFF. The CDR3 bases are TGTGCCAGCAGGGAGGACAGGGGGGACACCGGGGAGCTGTTTTTT.

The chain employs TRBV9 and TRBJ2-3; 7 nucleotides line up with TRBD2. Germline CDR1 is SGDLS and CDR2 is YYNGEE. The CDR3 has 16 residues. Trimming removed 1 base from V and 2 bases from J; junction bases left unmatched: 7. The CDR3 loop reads CASSVLTSEVTDTQYF. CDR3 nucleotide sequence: TGTGCCAGCAGCGTACTAACTAGCGAAGTCACAGATACGCAGTATTTT.

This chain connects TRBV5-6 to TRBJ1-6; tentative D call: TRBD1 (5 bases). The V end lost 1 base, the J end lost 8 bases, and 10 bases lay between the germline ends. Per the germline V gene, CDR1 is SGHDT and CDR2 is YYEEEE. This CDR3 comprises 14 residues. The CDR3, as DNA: TGTGCCAGCAGCTTGTTAGGGGACTATTCACCCCTCCACTTT. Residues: CASSLLGDYSPLHF.

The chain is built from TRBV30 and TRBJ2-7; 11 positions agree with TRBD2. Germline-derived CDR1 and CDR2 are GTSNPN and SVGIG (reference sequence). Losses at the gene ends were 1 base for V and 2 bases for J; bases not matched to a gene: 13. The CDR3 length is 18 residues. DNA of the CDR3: TGTGCCTGGAGTGACCGCCCCATAGCGGGAGGGATTACCTACGAGCAGTACTTC. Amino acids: CAWSDRPIAGGITYEQYF.

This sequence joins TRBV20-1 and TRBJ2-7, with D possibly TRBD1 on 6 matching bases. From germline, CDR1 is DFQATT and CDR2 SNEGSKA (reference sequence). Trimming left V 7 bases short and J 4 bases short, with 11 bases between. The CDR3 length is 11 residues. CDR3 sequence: CSVPDSYEQYF. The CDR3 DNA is TGCAGTGTACCGGACAGTTACGAGCAGTACTTC.

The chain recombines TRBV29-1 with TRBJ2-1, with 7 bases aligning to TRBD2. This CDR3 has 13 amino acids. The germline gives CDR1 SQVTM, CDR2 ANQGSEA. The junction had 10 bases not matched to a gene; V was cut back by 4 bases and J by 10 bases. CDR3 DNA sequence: TGCAGCGTTGTTGTTCGCGGGAGTGGGGAGCAGTTCTTC. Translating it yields CSVVVRGSGEQFF.

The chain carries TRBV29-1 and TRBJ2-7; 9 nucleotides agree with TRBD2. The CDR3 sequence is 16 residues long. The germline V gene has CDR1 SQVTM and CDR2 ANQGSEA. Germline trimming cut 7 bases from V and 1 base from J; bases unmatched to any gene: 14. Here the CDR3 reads CSADGASGKGSYEQYF. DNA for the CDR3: TGCAGCGCAGATGGGGCTAGCGGGAAGGGGTCCTACGAGCAGTACTTC.

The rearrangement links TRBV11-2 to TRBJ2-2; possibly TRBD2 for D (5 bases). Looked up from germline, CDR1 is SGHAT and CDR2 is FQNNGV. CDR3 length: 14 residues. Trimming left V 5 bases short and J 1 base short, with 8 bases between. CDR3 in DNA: TGTGCCAGCAGCCCGGACTGGAACACCGGGGAGCTGTTTTTT. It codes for CASSPDWNTGELFF. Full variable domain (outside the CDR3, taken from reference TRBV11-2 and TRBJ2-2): EAGVAQSPRYKIIEKRQSVAFWCNPISGHATLYWYQQILGQGPKLLIQFQNNGVVDDSQLPKDRFSAERLKGVDSTLKIQPAKLEDSAVYLCASSPDWNTGELFFGEGSRLTVL.

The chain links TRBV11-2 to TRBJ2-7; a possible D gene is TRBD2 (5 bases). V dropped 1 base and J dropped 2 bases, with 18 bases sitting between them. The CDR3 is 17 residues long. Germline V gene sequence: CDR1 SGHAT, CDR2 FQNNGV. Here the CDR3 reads CASSLASWRQRPYEQYF. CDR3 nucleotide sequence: TGTGCCAGCAGCTTAGCCTCGTGGCGTCAGCGGCCCTACGAGCAGTACTTC.

The CDR3 DNA follows: TGTGCCACCAGCAGAGATAGCAACGCCCGGACCCAGTACTTC. Translation gives CATSRDSNARTQYF. J is TRBJ2-5 and V is TRBV15, with D hard to call. The V end was cut by 0 bases, the J end by 7 bases, with 12 bases between. The CDR3 has 14 amino acids. Germline V gene data show CDR1 as LNHNV and CDR2 as YYDKDF (reference sequence).

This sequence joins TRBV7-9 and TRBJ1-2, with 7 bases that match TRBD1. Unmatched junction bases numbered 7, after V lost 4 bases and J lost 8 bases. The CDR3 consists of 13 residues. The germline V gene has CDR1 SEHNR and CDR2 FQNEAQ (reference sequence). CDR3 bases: TGTGCCAGCAGCTACACAGGGGATGGAGGCTACACCTTC. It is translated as CASSYTGDGGYTF.

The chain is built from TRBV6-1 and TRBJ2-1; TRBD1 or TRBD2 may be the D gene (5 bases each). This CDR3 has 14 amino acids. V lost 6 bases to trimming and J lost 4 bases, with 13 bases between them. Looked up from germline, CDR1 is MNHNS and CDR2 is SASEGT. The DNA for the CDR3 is TGTGCCAGCAGACCTGGGACCGATTACAATGAGCAGTTCTTC. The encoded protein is CASRPGTDYNEQFF.